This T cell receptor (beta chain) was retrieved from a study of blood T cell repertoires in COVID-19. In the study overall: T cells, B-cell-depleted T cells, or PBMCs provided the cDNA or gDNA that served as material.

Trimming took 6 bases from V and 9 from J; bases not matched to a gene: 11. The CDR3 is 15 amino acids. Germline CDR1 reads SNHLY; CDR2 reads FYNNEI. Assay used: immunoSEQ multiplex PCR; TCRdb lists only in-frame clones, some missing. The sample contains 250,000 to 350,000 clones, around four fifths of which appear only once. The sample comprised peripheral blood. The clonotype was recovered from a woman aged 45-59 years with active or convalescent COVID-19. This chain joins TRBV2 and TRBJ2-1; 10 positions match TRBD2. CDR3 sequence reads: CASRRGTSETTEQFF. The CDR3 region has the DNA TGTGCCAGCAGGAGGGGGACTAGCGAGACCACTGAGCAGTTCTTC.